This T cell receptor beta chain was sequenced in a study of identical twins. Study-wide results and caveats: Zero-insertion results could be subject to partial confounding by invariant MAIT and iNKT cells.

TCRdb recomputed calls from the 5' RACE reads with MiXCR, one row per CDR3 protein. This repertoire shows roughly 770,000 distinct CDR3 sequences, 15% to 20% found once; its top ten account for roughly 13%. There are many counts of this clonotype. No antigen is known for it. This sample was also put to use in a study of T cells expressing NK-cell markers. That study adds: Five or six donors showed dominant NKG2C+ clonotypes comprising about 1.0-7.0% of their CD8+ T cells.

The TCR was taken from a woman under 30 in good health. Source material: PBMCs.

The CDR3 bases are TGTGCCACCAGCAGAGACGGCAGGAACACTGAAGCTTTCTTT. It translates to CATSRDGRNTEAFF. The J gene is TRBJ1-1, the V gene TRBV15; D is unclear. The germline V gene has CDR1 LNHNV and CDR2 YYDKDF (reference sequence). The CDR3 has 14 residues. With 0 bases removed from V and 1 base from J, the gap between germline ends came to 6 bases. The whole variable domain, filled in from reference TRBV15 and TRBJ1-1, reads DAMVIQNPRYQVTQFGKPVTLSCSQTLNHNVMYWYQQKSSQAPKLLFHYYDKDFNNEADTPDNFQSRRPNTSFCFLDIRSPGLGDTAMYLCATSRDGRNTEAFFGQGTRLTVV.